What follows is one TCR beta chain and its context. Its cognate antigen has yet to be identified. The sample holds no much larger clone one base away, and base qualities are not on file. These data come from a study of beta chain features in type 1 diabetes (dated by TCRdb to the late 2010s). Regarding the complete study: Patients and healthy donors did not differ in mean age, gender distribution, total cell number or subset yield. A total of approximately 110,000,000 sorted cells were examined across all samples, and a strong correlation was observed between cell number per subset and RNA yield. The study compared TCRB repertoires of sorted circulating CD4+ T cell subsets between recently diagnosed type 1 diabetes patients and matched healthy donors. Regulatory and stem cell-like memory subsets were obtained from only 8 patients and roughly 8 healthy donors, while naive and central memory subsets were obtained from all 28 donors.

The entire isolated RNA was reverse transcribed using the High Capacity cDNA Reverse Transcription Kit, and thus expressed TCRB transcripts were sequenced. Deep immunoSEQ sequencing was applied to naive, central memory and regulatory T cell samples, giving an average of around 3.4 million total reads per sample. Sorted cells were lysed in RLT buffer and RNA was extracted with DNase-treated RNeasy Micro or Mini kits, depending on cell number. To prevent cross-contamination, each cell subset was processed individually, whereas patient and healthy donor samples were processed jointly. The immunoSEQ multiplex PCR was used to amplify TCRB sequences from cDNA, yielding 87-bp fragments that span the CDR3 region. Amplicons were sequenced on the Illumina HiSeq platform. Turning to the authors' computational methods: Synthetic template baselines were used to correct PCR bias computationally, reads within Hamming distance 2 were collapsed together, and singletons that could not be merged were discarded. Reads were aligned against IMGT so that V, D and J genes, CDR3 length and insertions or deletions at six rearrangement sites could be assigned. Within each subset, clonotype counts were normalized to sorted cell number, after which true diversity and Gini coefficients were computed with the tcR R package. The overlap coefficient, calculated on TCRB nucleotide sequences, was used to measure repertoire sharing. The clones in this table, taken by TCRdb from immuneACCESS, are in-frame only. Not every clone is retained; where verified, under half of the shortfall comes from an unresolved V gene, and the cause of the rest is unknown. V, J and clone size were drawn from that table, and D and trimming were deduced from the DNA. For this sample there are hundreds of thousands of clones; 7% to 10% appear just once. The leading ten clones occupy roughly 1% of the sample.

CDR1 and CDR2, looked up from the germline V gene, are SGHAT and FQNNGV. The V end gives up 5 bases and the J end 7 bases, leaving 14 bases in the junction not matched to a gene. The CDR3 measures 16 amino acids from cysteine to phenylalanine. Kept here is only the CDR3 DNA, which spans 48 bases and is read in frame from base 1. Each donor gave one peripheral blood draw, approximately 0.11 L on average, collected into heparinised tubes. A BD FACSAria II was used to sort naive, central memory, regulatory and stem cell-like memory CD4+ T cells with a panel that included CD45RO, CCR7, CD25, CD127, CD95 and CD27. Purity was above 95% for every sorted population. PBMCs were isolated immediately by Lymphoprep density gradient centrifugation and stained directly without culture. To minimize batch effects, samples were stained and sorted in pairs, one healthy donor with one patient per experiment. General findings and caveats noted by the study authors: Type 1 diabetes patients showed a moderate but significant shortening of TCRB CDR3 length in all four CD4+ subsets. Because cDNA was sequenced instead of genomic DNA, highly expressing activated cells could be over-represented, though the groups showed no difference in activation or CD3 levels. PCR may preferentially amplify shorter templates, but because patient and control samples were amplified and corrected together, any resulting skew would affect both groups equally. Only small numbers of individuals were included in the HLA sub-analyses, which left unresolved whether HLA type had any influence on TCRB rearrangement. At VDJ recombination sites, patients with type 1 diabetes made fewer insertions and deleted more nucleotides, a pattern implying thymic rearrangement abnormalities. The naive, central memory and regulatory TCRB repertoires appeared to resemble one another more closely among patients than among healthy donors.

The sequence links TRBV11-2 to TRBJ2-1; TRBD1 matches 7 bases in the middle. Specimen: central memory CD4+ T cells from blood. The clonotype comes from a man under 40 with type 1 diabetes. Read as DNA, the sequence is TGTGCCAGCAGCCTAAATCCCGGGACAGCGATAAATGAGCAGTTCTTC. This encodes CASSLNPGTAINEQFF.